The clone carrying this T cell receptor (beta chain) was detected a few times. The germline V gene has CDR1 MNHNY and CDR2 SVGAGI (reference sequence). The V and J ends lost 4 bases and 2 bases, in that order; junction bases with no gene match: 7. The CDR3 spans 15 residues. This sample was taken from a study of human T cells and chemical hapten exposure. Study at large: Across its roughly 23 weeks, the study gave patients weekly diphenylcyclopropenone doses to the scalp.

TCRdb reanalysed the RACE reads using MiXCR and keeps one entry per CDR3 protein. The sample lists approximately 340,000 distinct CDR3 sequences; approximately 6.3% were seen once. Noted time point: patch test 1, 2 weeks after DPC sensitization. The treatment denotes: therapeutic diphenylcyclopropenone sensitization with weekly scalp DPC. This chain uses TRBV6-6 with TRBJ1-2; TRBD1 matches 7 bases. This receptor was taken from a woman under 30 with alopecia areata. Some clones in this sample may be carry-over from other donors' samples. Sequences were derived from whole blood, sampled in connection with sensitization to the hapten diphenylcyclopropenone (DPC). Here the CDR3 DNA reads TGTGCCAGCAGTTCCACTGAGACAGGGAACTATGGCTACACCTTC. Translation: CASSSTETGNYGYTF.